These T cell receptor beta chains were read from a single sample in a study of shared clonotypes between healthy human individuals. Assay: immunoSEQ multiplex PCR; the TCRdb copy retains only in-frame clones and omits some. This sample has fewer than 550,000 clones, with about 75% found just once. Sample: PBMCs. Receptors were obtained from a middle-aged woman in good health. Some clones in this sample may be carry-over from other donors' samples. The CDR3 runs from the conserved cysteine through the conserved F or W. A D gene is named only where the DNA matches it firmly. Clone size is stated in some rows and not others, as once, few, many or a class when expanded.

J gene	clone size	V gene	D gene	CDR3 DNA	CDR3 protein
TRBJ2-5	many	TRBV27	NA	TGTGCCAGCAGATTCTACAGTGGCGGGGAGACCCAGTACTTC	CASRFYSGGETQYF
TRBJ1-1	NA	TRBV2	NA	TGTGCCAGCAATACCCAGGGGAACACTGAAGCTTTCTTT	CASNTQGNTEAFF
TRBJ2-5	NA	TRBV5-1	NA	TGCGCCAGCAGCCAGGTAAACATCCAAGAGACCCAGTACTTC	CASSQVNIQETQYF
TRBJ2-2	NA	TRBV30	NA	TGTGCCTGGAGTGGGGGGCCGAACACCGGGGAGCTGTTTTTT	CAWSGGPNTGELFF
TRBJ1-2	NA	TRBV15	TRBD1	TGTGCCACCAGCAGAAGTGGGACAGGCCTGGATGGCTACACCTTC	CATSRSGTGLDGYTF
TRBJ2-5	few	TRBV2	TRBD2	TGTGCCAGCGCCAGCGGGATAAGCCGCGGGTCGGAGACCCAGTACTTC	CASASGISRGSETQYF
TRBJ1-1	NA	TRBV7-9	NA	TGTGCCAGCAGCTTCAGGGAAGGATCCACTGAAGCTTTCTTT	CASSFREGSTEAFF
TRBJ1-1	NA	TRBV7-9	TRBD1	TGTGCCAGCAGCGCCAACAGGGGTGACACTGAAGCTTTCTTT	CASSANRGDTEAFF
TRBJ1-3	NA	TRBV27	NA	TGTGCCAGCAGTCCCCGACAGTTAATCTCTGGAAACACCATATATTTT	CASSPRQLISGNTIYF
TRBJ2-7	few	TRBV2	TRBD2	TGTGCCAGCAGTGAACGGGAGGGCTCCTACGAGCAGTACTTC	CASSEREGSYEQYF
TRBJ2-7	NA	TRBV29-1	NA	TGCAGCGTTGAAGGGCCCACCGGCCGGGAGTTACCTAACTACGAGCAGTACTTC	CSVEGPTGRELPNYEQYF
TRBJ2-6	NA	TRBV30	NA	TGTGCCTGGAAAGTTTCTGGGGCCAACGTCCTGACTTTC	CAWKVSGANVLTF
TRBJ1-1	once	TRBV5-1	NA	TGCGCCAGCAGCTTGGCCGAGGGGCGGTTTCGAACTGAAGCTTTCTTT	CASSLAEGRFRTEAFF
TRBJ1-4	NA	TRBV9	NA	TGTGCCAGCAGCGTTAGGGCTGGGGATGAAAAACTGTTTTTT	CASSVRAGDEKLFF
TRBJ2-7	NA	TRBV5-8	NA	TGTGCCAGCAGCTTGGCCCTGGACCGGGAGCAGTACTTC	CASSLALDREQYF
TRBJ1-3	NA	TRBV7-8	TRBD1	TGTGCCAGCAGCTTAGGGGGGGGACAGGGAAACACCATATATTTT	CASSLGGGQGNTIYF
TRBJ1-5	NA	TRBV19	NA	TGTGCCAGTAGTGGTTCAGGGTTTCAGCCCCAGCATTTT	CASSGSGFQPQHF
TRBJ2-5	NA	TRBV28	TRBD2	TGTGCCAGCAGTCCCAATTGGGGAGCGGGAGGGCCAGGTGCGAAAGAGACCCAGTACTTC	CASSPNWGAGGPGAKETQYF
TRBJ1-2	NA	TRBV30	TRBD1	TGTGCCTTAGGGACAGGGGCTTTTGGGTATGGCTACACCTTC	CALGTGAFGYGYTF
TRBJ2-2	NA	TRBV10-1	NA	TGCGCCAGCACATCAGGGGCCACCGGGGAGCTGTTTTTT	CASTSGATGELFF
TRBJ1-2	NA	TRBV28	TRBD1	TGTGCCAGCAGTCCCAGGGGGCGCGGCTATGGCTACACCTTC	CASSPRGRGYGYTF
TRBJ2-3	NA	TRBV27	NA	TGTGCCAGCAGGTGGGGTAGCACAGATACGCAGTATTTT	CASRWGSTDTQYF
TRBJ1-1	NA	TRBV2	NA	TGTGCCAGCAGTGAAGAAGGGCAGGGGTCGGGCACTGAAGCTTTCTTT	CASSEEGQGSGTEAFF
TRBJ2-7	NA	TRBV5-5	TRBD2	TGTGCCAGCAGCCTAGGGATTAGCGGGAGTCTCCCTTACGAGCAGTACTTC	CASSLGISGSLPYEQYF
TRBJ2-7	NA	TRBV6-5	NA	TGTGCCAGCAGTTATAATCGGGCAGGGTCAAACTACGAGCAGTACTTC	CASSYNRAGSNYEQYF
TRBJ1-2	NA	TRBV5-4	TRBD1	TGTGCCAGCAGCGGAGGGGGCGTCTATGGCTACACCTTC	CASSGGGVYGYTF
TRBJ2-7	NA	TRBV10-3	TRBD1	TGTGCCATCAGTGCGAATGAACAGGGGGTGACCTACGAGCAGTACTTC	CAISANEQGVTYEQYF
TRBJ2-2	NA	TRBV7-3	NA	TGTGCCAGCAGCTTAATGAGGACCGCAGGCGGGGAGCTGTTTTTT	CASSLMRTAGGELFF
TRBJ2-7	few	TRBV7-8	TRBD2	TGTGCCAGCAGCTTAGCAGGGAGGGGCTACGAGCAGTACTTC	CASSLAGRGYEQYF
TRBJ1-4	NA	TRBV28	TRBD1	TGTGCCAGCAGTTTAACGACAGGGGCTAATGAAAAACTGTTTTTT	CASSLTTGANEKLFF
TRBJ2-7	NA	TRBV6-6	NA	TGTGCCAGCACGAGAACAGGGATTTCAGGCGAGCAGTACTTC	CASTRTGISGEQYF
TRBJ2-7	NA	TRBV6-1	NA	TGTGCCAGCAGGGTCGGCACCTCCTACGAGCAGTACTTC	CASRVGTSYEQYF
TRBJ2-7	NA	TRBV5-4	NA	TGCGCCAGCAGCCAAGATGGACGTTCCTACGAGCAGTACTTC	CASSQDGRSYEQYF
TRBJ2-1	NA	TRBV19	TRBD2	TGTGCCAGTAGTCCCGGAGCGGGAGTATCTACCGCCTACAATGAGCAGTTCTTC	CASSPGAGVSTAYNEQFF
TRBJ2-1	NA	TRBV27	TRBD2	TGTGCCAGCAGTCCTTCTGGCGGGGGGCCACTGTTCTTC	CASSPSGGGPLFF
TRBJ1-5	NA	TRBV2	NA	TGTGCCAGCAGCGAGGCGAATCAGCCCCAGCATTTT	CASSEANQPQHF
TRBJ1-2	NA	TRBV29-1	NA	TGCAGCGTTGAAGAAGGGGTACCCTATGGCTACACCTTC	CSVEEGVPYGYTF
TRBJ2-1	NA	TRBV28	TRBD2	TGTGCCAGCAGTCTTACCCGACTAGCGGACTACAATGAGCAGTTCTTC	CASSLTRLADYNEQFF
TRBJ2-5	NA	TRBV5-1	TRBD2	TGCGCCAGCAGCTTGACTAGCGGGAGTGAGACCCAGTACTTC	CASSLTSGSETQYF
TRBJ2-3	NA	TRBV11-2	TRBD2	TGTGCCAGCAGCGGTGGGCCTAGCGGGACTAGCACAGATACGCAGTATTTT	CASSGGPSGTSTDTQYF
TRBJ2-7	once	TRBV29-1	TRBD2	TGCAGCGTTGCGGGCGGGAGGTCCTACGAGCAGTACTTC	CSVAGGRSYEQYF
TRBJ1-5	few	TRBV27	NA	TGTGCCAGCAGTTTATCAGGGAATCAGCCCCAGCATTTT	CASSLSGNQPQHF
TRBJ2-3	NA	TRBV5-1	NA	TGCGCCAGCAGCTCGCTGCAGGGCACAGATACGCAGTATTTT	CASSSLQGTDTQYF
TRBJ2-5	NA	TRBV5-6	TRBD1	TGTGCCAGCAGCTTCCGGACAGGGTTTGGGACCCAGTACTTC	CASSFRTGFGTQYF
TRBJ1-5	NA	TRBV18	NA	TGTGCCAGCTCACCACAACAGAATCAGCCCCAGCATTTT	CASSPQQNQPQHF